This T cell receptor (beta chain) is from a study of cytomegalovirus exposure and HLA in healthy donors. Study-level findings and limits: It is likely that the observed cluster of highly shared sequence variants was a sequencing artifact. Listed as cytomegalovirus-associated were approximately 160 TCR beta chains. Compared with the approximately 700-donor mean, an Asian-associated ancestry cluster reportedly had fewer N-insertions, according to a later analysis. A few CMV-associated chains were confirmed in vitro to be specific for CMV antigens.

Comment on this clone: The antigen remains unidentified. At one end the junction does not follow the germline gene, possibly because of a read error.

PCR involved 60 Vbeta and 13 Jbeta primers. The repertoire was sequenced with immunoSEQ multiplex PCR; TCRdb's copy has only in-frame clones and lacks some. The table includes 130,000 or so clones, around 80% detected once. This sequence was found in a man younger than 35 in good health and CMV-seropositive. Material: PBMCs.

The CDR3 DNA reads TGTGCTAGCAGGCCCGGACTAGCGGGAAGAGGGGACACCGGGGAGCTGTTTTTT. This translates into CASRPGLAGRGDTGELFF. The chain couples TRBV7-7 to TRBJ2-2; 12 nucleotides match TRBD2. CDR3 length: 18 residues. Germline-derived CDR1 and CDR2 are SSHAT and FNYEAQ (reference sequence).